This T cell receptor (beta chain) was captured by sequencing in a study of spatial heterogeneity in lung cancer. Study-wide context: Beta-chain sequences were consistently detected more often than alpha-chain sequences.

Time point reported: sample taken at primary tumor resection. The authors sequenced whole RNA from tumor, nontumor lung or frozen PBMC without sorting. Donation came from some 72 patients with untreated early-stage non-small cell lung cancer. TCR cDNA molecules each had a unique molecular identifier. In TCRdb, the 5' RACE reads were re-called with MiXCR into one record per CDR3 protein. This table has about 92,000 distinct CDR3 sequences, approximately 12% appearing once. Overall study findings and caveats: More often at tumor resection than at routine follow-up, ubiquitous expanded tumor TCRs were detected in the blood.

The sample holds many counts of this clonotype. Antigen unknown. The receptor was isolated from a male donor with early-stage non-small cell lung cancer. The specimen comprised PBMCs, sampled at surgery.

The CDR3 DNA sequence: TGTGCCAGCAGCCCCTCTAGCGGAGGTTGGGAGACCCAGTACTTC. Translated: CASSPSSGGWETQYF. The chain carries TRBV7-2 and TRBJ2-5; 7 positions agree with TRBD2. V shed 5 bases, J shed 5 bases, and the junction held 11 bases outside the gene matches. The CDR3 is 15 residues long. Germline V gene lookup returns CDR1 SGHTA and CDR2 FQGNSA.